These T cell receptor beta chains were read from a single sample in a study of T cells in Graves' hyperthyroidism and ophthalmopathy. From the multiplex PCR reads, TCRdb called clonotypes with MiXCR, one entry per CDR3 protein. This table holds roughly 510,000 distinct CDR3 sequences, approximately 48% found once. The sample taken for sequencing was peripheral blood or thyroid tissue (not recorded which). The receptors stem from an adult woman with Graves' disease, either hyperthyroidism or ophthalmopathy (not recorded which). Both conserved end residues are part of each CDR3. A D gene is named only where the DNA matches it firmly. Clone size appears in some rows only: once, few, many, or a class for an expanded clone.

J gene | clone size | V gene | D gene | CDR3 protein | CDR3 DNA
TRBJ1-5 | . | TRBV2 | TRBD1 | CACSATGQGARGNQPQHF | TGTGCCTGCAGTGCCACGGGACAGGGGGCGCGGGGCAATCAGCCCCAGCATTTT
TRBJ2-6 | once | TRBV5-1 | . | CASIAGASGANVLTF | TGCGCCAGCATCGCAGGGGCCTCTGGGGCCAACGTCCTGACTTTC
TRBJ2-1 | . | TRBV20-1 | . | CSAIWAGPSNNEQFF | TGCAGTGCTATTTGGGCAGGCCCCTCAAACAATGAGCAGTTCTTC
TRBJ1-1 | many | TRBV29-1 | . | CSGTWGGAEAFF | TGCAGCGGGACGTGGGGGGGGGCTGAAGCTTTCTTT
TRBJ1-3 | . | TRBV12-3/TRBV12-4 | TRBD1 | CASGGTASGNTIYF | TGTGCCAGCGGTGGGACAGCCTCTGGAAACACCATATATTTT
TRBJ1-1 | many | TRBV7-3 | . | CASSLYVNTEAFF | TGTGCCAGCAGCTTATACGTGAACACTGAAGCTTTCTTT
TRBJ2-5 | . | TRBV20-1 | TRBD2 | CSARAASGSGQETQYF | TGCAGTGCTAGAGCGGCTAGCGGGAGCGGCCAAGAGACCCAGTACTTC
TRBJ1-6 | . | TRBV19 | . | CASSPTGNDETPLHF | TGTGCCAGTAGTCCGACAGGAAACGACGAAACACCCCTCCACTTT
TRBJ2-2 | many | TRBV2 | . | CASSGTTGELFF | TGTGCCAGCAGTGGGACAACCGGGGAGCTGTTTTTT
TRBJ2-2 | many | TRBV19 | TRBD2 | CASSILAGANTGELFF | TGTGCCAGTAGTATACTAGCGGGAGCGAACACCGGGGAGCTGTTTTTT
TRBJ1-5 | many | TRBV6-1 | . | CASSELGNSNQPQHF | TGTGCCAGCAGTGAACTGGGCAATAGCAATCAGCCCCAGCATTTT
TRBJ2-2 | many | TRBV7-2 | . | CASSITGAGDATGELFF | TGTGCCAGCAGCATAACAGGGGCGGGGGATGCCACCGGGGAGCTGTTTTTT
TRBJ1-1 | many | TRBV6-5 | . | CASSYSLGLNTEAFF | TGTGCCAGCAGTTACTCGCTGGGATTGAACACTGAAGCTTTCTTT
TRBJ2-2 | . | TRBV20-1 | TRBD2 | CSAWGLAYTGELFF | TGCAGTGCGTGGGGACTAGCGTACACCGGGGAGCTGTTTTTT